These T cell receptor beta chains were read from a single sample in a study of regulatory T cells in long-lasting Graves disease. TCRdb fed the multiplex PCR reads into MiXCR, producing one record per CDR3 protein. The data show roughly 410,000 distinct CDR3 sequences, approximately 15% seen once. Another study also made use of these data, one on T cells in Graves' hyperthyroidism and ophthalmopathy.

The sequences come from peripheral blood mononuclear cells (PBMCs), collected at new diagnosis, from a patient treated with antithyroid drugs. All receptors come from a woman between 40 and 50 years old with Graves disease. CDR3s include the opening cysteine and the closing phenylalanine or tryptophan. Fields, in order: V gene, D gene, clone size, J gene, CDR3 DNA, CDR3 protein. D genes are given only for firm matches. Size tells how often a clone was seen (once, few, many) or the class of an expanded clone, and some rows leave it out.

TRBV15	NA	NA	TRBJ2-7	TGTGCCACCAGCAGTGTGGGTTTCGACGAGCAGTACTTC	CATSSVGFDEQYF
TRBV7-3	TRBD2	few	TRBJ2-3	TGTGCCAGCAGCTTTTTGGGGGAGGGGGATACGCAGTATTTT	CASSFLGEGDTQYF
TRBV27	NA	many	TRBJ1-5	TGTGCCAGCAGGGACCTAGTAGTGGGCAATCAGCCCCAGCATTTT	CASRDLVVGNQPQHF
TRBV5-5	TRBD1	many	TRBJ1-1	TGTGCCAGCACCTTCTACCCGACAGGGGCCACTGAAGCTTTCTTT	CASTFYPTGATEAFF
TRBV5-1	TRBD2	NA	TRBJ2-2	TGCGCCAGCAGCCCGACTAGCGGGACCACCGGGGAGCTGTTTTTT	CASSPTSGTTGELFF
TRBV13	NA	NA	TRBJ2-1	TGTGCCAGCAGCCAACGGACCAAAAGCTCCTACAATGAGCAGTTCTTC	CASSQRTKSSYNEQFF
TRBV4-1	NA	NA	TRBJ1-6	TGCGCCAGCAGCCAAGGGGACTTTTCACCCCTCCACTTT	CASSQGDFSPLHF
TRBV12-3/TRBV12-4	TRBD2	many	TRBJ2-3	TGTGCCAGCAGTTTAACGGGAGGGGAGTTAACAGATACGCAGTATTTT	CASSLTGGELTDTQYF
TRBV11-2	TRBD2	many	TRBJ2-5	TGTGCCAGCAGCGCCGCCGGGACTAGCGCGGAGGAGACCCAGTACTTC	CASSAAGTSAEETQYF
TRBV7-6	NA	many	TRBJ2-1	TGTGCCAGCAGCGCATGGGGGGCGGGCTGGCAAAGTGAGCAGTTCTTC	CASSAWGAGWQSEQFF
TRBV5-5	NA	few	TRBJ2-1	TGTGCCAGCAGCTCATTGGCTTCCTACAATGAGCAGTTCTTC	CASSSLASYNEQFF
TRBV5-1	TRBD1	many	TRBJ1-4	TGCGCCAGCAGCTCCCATCAGGGGGCTAGTGAAAAACTGTTTTTT	CASSSHQGASEKLFF
TRBV27	NA	many	TRBJ1-2	TGTGCCAGCGGGACCAACTTGCGTTACACCTTC	CASGTNLRYTF
TRBV5-1	TRBD1	NA	TRBJ2-1	TGCGCCAGCAGCATGGACAGGGATTACAATGAGCAGTTCTTC	CASSMDRDYNEQFF
TRBV6-1	NA	many	TRBJ2-6	TGTGCCAGCACCGTTCGGACAAGTCGACTCTCTGGGGCCAACGTCCTGACTTTC	CASTVRTSRLSGANVLTF
TRBV4-3	TRBD2	NA	TRBJ2-2	TGCGCCAGCAGCCAAGGCGCGGGAGGGCCTTGGGAGCTGTTTTTT	CASSQGAGGPWELFF
TRBV11-3	TRBD2	many	TRBJ2-5	TGTGCCAGCAGCTTGGGACGGGGGGTGGAGACCCAGTACTTC	CASSLGRGVETQYF
TRBV5-1	NA	many	TRBJ2-7	TGCGCCAGCAGCTTGGCCCCAGGACAAAGCTCCTACGAGCAGTACTTC	CASSLAPGQSSYEQYF
TRBV7-2	NA	many	TRBJ1-2	TGTGCCAGCAGCTTAGGCGGGAGTCCGTATGGCTACACCTTC	CASSLGGSPYGYTF
TRBV12-3/TRBV12-4	NA	NA	TRBJ2-1	TGTGCCAGCAGTAGAGGACTACTGCTGGATGAGCAGTTCTTC	CASSRGLLLDEQFF
TRBV6-1	TRBD1	few	TRBJ2-7	TGTGCCAGCAGTCGTACAGGGGGCGAGCAGTACTTC	CASSRTGGEQYF
TRBV2	TRBD2	many	TRBJ2-5	TGTGCCACCAAGGGACTAGCGGAAGAGACCCAGTACTTC	CATKGLAEETQYF
TRBV6-1	NA	few	TRBJ2-3	TGTGCCAGCAGTGAACCTCTTAGTGCGCAGTATTTT	CASSEPLSAQYF
TRBV20-1	NA	few	TRBJ1-6	TGCAGTGCCCCGAGTGCAGGGAGGGTGAATTCACCCCTCCACTTT	CSAPSAGRVNSPLHF
TRBV29-1	NA	many	TRBJ2-7	TGCAGCGTGGGGGAGCCCCTGTACGAGCAGTACTTC	CSVGEPLYEQYF
TRBV19	TRBD2	many	TRBJ2-7	TGTGCCAGTACCCCTGGGAGGGGACCCTCCTACGAGCAGTACTTC	CASTPGRGPSYEQYF
TRBV19	TRBD1	NA	TRBJ1-1	TGTGCCAGTAGTGGAGGAAGGGACAGCCTCTTGAACACTGAAGCTTTCTTT	CASSGGRDSLLNTEAFF
TRBV7-2	NA	few	TRBJ2-7	TGTGCCAGCAGCTTAGCAGGGCTCGATGCCTACGAGCAGTACTTC	CASSLAGLDAYEQYF
TRBV7-8	NA	few	TRBJ2-5	TGTGCCAGCAGCTTAGCCAGTTCAGAGACCCAGTACTTC	CASSLASSETQYF
TRBV12-3/TRBV12-4	NA	many	TRBJ1-5	TGTGCCAGCAGTCGTGGAGGGGTTGCCAATCAGCCCCAGCATTTT	CASSRGGVANQPQHF
TRBV4-3	TRBD1	NA	TRBJ2-2	TGCGCCAGCAGCCAAGATGAGGGGGCTGACGGGGAGCTGTTTTTT	CASSQDEGADGELFF
TRBV20-1	NA	many	TRBJ1-1	TGCAGTGCTAGTCCCACTGGACAGCAACATGAAGCTTTCTTT	CSASPTGQQHEAFF
TRBV24-1	TRBD2	few	TRBJ2-1	TGTGCCACCAGTGATTCCATGGGACTAGCGGGAGGTGGCGATGAGCAGTTCTTC	CATSDSMGLAGGGDEQFF
TRBV11-3	NA	many	TRBJ2-5	TGTGCCAGCAGCTTAGATTCGAGCAGTCTTGGGGAGACCCAGTACTTC	CASSLDSSSLGETQYF
TRBV7-9	TRBD2	NA	TRBJ2-1	TGTGCCAGCAGCCCCTGGGCTCCATCAACTAGCGGGAGTCTCTACAATGAGCAGTTCTTC	CASSPWAPSTSGSLYNEQFF
TRBV29-1	TRBD2	many	TRBJ2-1	TGCAGCGTGGATACTAGCGGGAGGTCATCCCTCGAGCAGTTCTTC	CSVDTSGRSSLEQFF
TRBV28	NA	many	TRBJ2-3	TGTGCCAGTGAAGATAGGGGACAGAGACTAGCCGGCTCAGATACGCAGTATTTT	CASEDRGQRLAGSDTQYF
TRBV11-2	TRBD1	many	TRBJ2-7	TGTGCCAGTACACTCTGGACAGGGCACTACGAGCAGTACTTC	CASTLWTGHYEQYF
TRBV4-1	NA	few	TRBJ2-7	TGCGCCAGCAGCCAAGAAACAGGGACTTTTTACGAGCAGTACTTC	CASSQETGTFYEQYF
TRBV7-2	TRBD2	many	TRBJ2-7	TGTGCCAGCAGCTTGGTCAGCGCTAGCGGGTTGTACGAGCAGTACTTC	CASSLVSASGLYEQYF
TRBV4-1	TRBD1	NA	TRBJ2-7	TGCGCCAGCAGCCAAGAGACGGGGACAGGGAACGAGCAGTACTTC	CASSQETGTGNEQYF
TRBV5-6	TRBD1	NA	TRBJ2-7	TGTGCCAGCAGCACGCTGACAGGGAACTACGAGCAGTACTTC	CASSTLTGNYEQYF
TRBV27	NA	few	TRBJ2-7	TGTGCCAGCAGTCCATTCAGCCCGCGGTCCTACGAGCAGTACTTC	CASSPFSPRSYEQYF
TRBV28	NA	many	TRBJ1-1	TGTGCCAGCAGCCTAGGGGGGAATGTCCCTGAAGCTTTCTTT	CASSLGGNVPEAFF
TRBV12-3/TRBV12-4	TRBD1	many	TRBJ2-7	TGTGCCAGCAGTCCTCTGGACAGGGCCCACGAGCAGTACTTC	CASSPLDRAHEQYF